Listed below are T cell receptor beta chains from one sample, sequenced in a study of blood T cell repertoires in COVID-19. This table comes from immunoSEQ multiplex PCR, and its TCRdb copy is limited to in-frame clones, with some not included. The table lists some 160,000 clones, around four fifths of them singletons, with about 6.1% in the top ten. Input material: PBMCs or T cells enriched from blood (not recorded which). The receptors were sampled from a woman aged 40 to 50 who had recovered from COVID-19. CDR3s leave out the opening cysteine and the closing phenylalanine or tryptophan. Each record gives: V gene, J gene, CDR3 protein.

TRBV30	TRBJ1-6	AWSVADRDFSPLH
TRBV11-2	TRBJ2-5	ASSLQRTGGYETQY
TRBV18	TRBJ2-3	ASSPPSSADTQY
TRBV6-5	TRBJ2-7	ASSLRDRGYEQY
TRBV19	TRBJ1-6	ASSGGTLFSYNSPLH
TRBV5-1	TRBJ2-1	ASRGTSGRNEQF
TRBV5-1	TRBJ2-3	ASSLGQDTQY
TRBV10-3	TRBJ1-2	AISDLAGDGYT
TRBV6-5	TRBJ1-4	ASSFSTGYNEKLF
TRBV9	TRBJ1-2	ASSVGSTGNYGYT
TRBV18	TRBJ2-7	ASSPRTSGTTYYEQY
TRBV9	TRBJ2-2	ASSAGTSGGGRWAGELF
TRBV19	TRBJ1-2	ASSIGPGDGYT